This T cell receptor (beta chain) was sequenced in a study of radiation and T cells in renal cell carcinoma. Time point reported: blood 2 weeks post-SBRT. Documented treatment: 15 Gy SBRT to primary tumor, nephrectomy 4 weeks later. After SBRT, blood was collected at 2 and 4 weeks, plus baseline. Clear cell pathology was present in this patient's renal cell carcinoma. This clone was seen only a few times. Its antigen is unknown. The ends were cut back, 0 bases at V and 7 bases at J, with 7 bases in the middle. In germline, CDR1 is SEHNR, CDR2 FQNEAQ (reference sequence). The CDR3 runs 13 residues. Study observations and caveats: Pretreatment tumor biopsies were lacking, so baseline clonotypes are unknown. From baseline, blood top tumor clonotypes peaked at 2 weeks post-radiation.

Only in-frame clones appear in the TCRdb table, and some are missing; sequencing was by immunoSEQ multiplex PCR. The sample includes 70,000 to 80,000 clones, 80% to 90% of them seen just once. The starting material was blood, obtained from a patient whose treatment included radiotherapy and nephrectomy. This TCR was recovered from a woman in her fifties or sixties with renal cell carcinoma. This chain links TRBV7-9 with TRBJ1-5, with D uncertain. This CDR3 is CASSLAIGQPQHF. The CDR3 coding sequence is TGTGCCAGCAGCTTAGCGATCGGGCAGCCCCAGCATTTT.